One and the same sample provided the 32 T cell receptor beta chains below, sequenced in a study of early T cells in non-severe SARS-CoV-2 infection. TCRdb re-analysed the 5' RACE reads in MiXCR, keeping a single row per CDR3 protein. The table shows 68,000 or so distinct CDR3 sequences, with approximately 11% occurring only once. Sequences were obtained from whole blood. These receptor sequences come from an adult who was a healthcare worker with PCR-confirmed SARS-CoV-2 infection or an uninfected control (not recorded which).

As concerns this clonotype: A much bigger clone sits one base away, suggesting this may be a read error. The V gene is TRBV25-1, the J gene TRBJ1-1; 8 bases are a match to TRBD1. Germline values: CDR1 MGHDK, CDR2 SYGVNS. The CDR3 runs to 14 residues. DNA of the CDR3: TGTGTCAGCCACAGCCCAACAGGGGGCACTGAAGCTTTCTTT. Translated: CVSHSPTGGTEAFF.

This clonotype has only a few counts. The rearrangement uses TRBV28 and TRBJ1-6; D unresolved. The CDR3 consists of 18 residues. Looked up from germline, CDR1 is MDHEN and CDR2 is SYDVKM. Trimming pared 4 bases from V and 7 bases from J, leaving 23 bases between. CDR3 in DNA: TGTGCCAGCAGTTCCCTTAGGCCGGCGGCCGTTCAAAATTCACCCCTCCACTTT. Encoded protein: CASSSLRPAAVQNSPLHF. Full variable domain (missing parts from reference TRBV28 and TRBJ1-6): DVKVTQSSRYLVKRTGEKVFLECVQDMDHENMFWYRQDPGLGLRLIYFSYDVKMKEKGDIPEGYSVSREKKERFSLILESASTNQTSMYLCASSSLRPAAVQNSPLHFGNGTRLTVT.

CDR3 DNA: TGCAGTGCTAGGTACCGAGGGGATGGCTACACCTTC. Translation gives CSARYRGDGYTF. The chain uses TRBV20-1 and TRBJ1-2; D perhaps matches TRBD1 (5 bases). Germline-derived CDR1 and CDR2 are DFQATT and SNEGSKA (reference sequence). CDR3 length equals 12 residues. Deletions cut 3 bases from V and 6 bases from J, with 11 bases between.

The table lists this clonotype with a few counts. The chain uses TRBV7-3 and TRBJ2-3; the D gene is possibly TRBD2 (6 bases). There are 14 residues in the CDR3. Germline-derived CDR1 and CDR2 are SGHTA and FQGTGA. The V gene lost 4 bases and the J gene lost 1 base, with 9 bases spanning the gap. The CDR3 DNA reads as TGTGCCAGCAGCTCTTCTAGCGGCACAGATACGCAGTATTTT. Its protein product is CASSSSSGTDTQYF.

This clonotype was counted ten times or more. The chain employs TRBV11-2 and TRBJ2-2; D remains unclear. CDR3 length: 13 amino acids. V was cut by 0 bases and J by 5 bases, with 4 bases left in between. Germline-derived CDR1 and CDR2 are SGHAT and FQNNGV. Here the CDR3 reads CASSLEPTGELFF. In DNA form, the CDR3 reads TGTGCCAGCAGCTTAGAACCGACCGGGGAGCTGTTTTTT.

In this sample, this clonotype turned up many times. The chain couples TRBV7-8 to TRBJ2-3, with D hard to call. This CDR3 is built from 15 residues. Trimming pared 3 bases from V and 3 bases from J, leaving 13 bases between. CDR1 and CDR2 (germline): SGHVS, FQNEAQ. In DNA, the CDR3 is TGTGCCAGCAGCTTGGGATCTCGCTATACAGATACGCAGTATTTT. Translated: CASSLGSRYTDTQYF.

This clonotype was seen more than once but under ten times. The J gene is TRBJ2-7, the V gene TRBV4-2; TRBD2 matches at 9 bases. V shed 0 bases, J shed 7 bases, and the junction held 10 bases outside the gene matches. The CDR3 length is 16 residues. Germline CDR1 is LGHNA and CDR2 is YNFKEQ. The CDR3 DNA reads TGTGCCAGCAGCCAAGAGTCCCTAGCGGGGTCGTTTGAGCAGTACTTC. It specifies CASSQESLAGSFEQYF.

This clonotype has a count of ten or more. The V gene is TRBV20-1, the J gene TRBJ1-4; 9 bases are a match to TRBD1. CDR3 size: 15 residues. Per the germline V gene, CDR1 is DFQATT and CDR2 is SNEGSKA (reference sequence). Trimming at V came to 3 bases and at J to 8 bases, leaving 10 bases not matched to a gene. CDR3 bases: TGCAGTGCTAGCCCCACAGGGGGCGCTGGGGAAAAACTGTTTTTT. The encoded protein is CSASPTGGAGEKLFF.

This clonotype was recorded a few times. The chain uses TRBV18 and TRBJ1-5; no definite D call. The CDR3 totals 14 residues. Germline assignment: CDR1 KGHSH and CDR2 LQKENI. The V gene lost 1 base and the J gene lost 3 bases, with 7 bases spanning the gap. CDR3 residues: CASSPRSNNQPQHF. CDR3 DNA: TGTGCCAGCTCACCACGCTCAAACAATCAGCCCCAGCATTTT. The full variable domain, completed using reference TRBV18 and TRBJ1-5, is NAGVMQNPRHLVRRRGQEARLRCSPMKGHSHVYWYRQLPEEGLKFMVYLQKENIIDESGMPKERFSAEFPKEGPSILRIQQVVRGDSAAYFCASSPRSNNQPQHFGDGTRLSIL.

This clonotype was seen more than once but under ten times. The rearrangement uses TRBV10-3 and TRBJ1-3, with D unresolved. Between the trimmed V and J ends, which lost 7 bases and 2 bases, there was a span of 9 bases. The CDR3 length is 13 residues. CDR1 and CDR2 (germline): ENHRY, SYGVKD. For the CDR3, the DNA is TGTGCCATCACGGGGAACCCTGGAAACACCATATATTTT. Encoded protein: CAITGNPGNTIYF.

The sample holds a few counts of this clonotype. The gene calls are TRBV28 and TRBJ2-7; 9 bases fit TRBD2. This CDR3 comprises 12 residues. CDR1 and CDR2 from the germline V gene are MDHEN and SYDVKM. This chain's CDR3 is CRYSGGSYEQYF. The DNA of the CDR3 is TGTCGTTATAGCGGGGGATCCTACGAGCAGTACTTC. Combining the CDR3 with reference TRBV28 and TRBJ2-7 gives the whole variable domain DVKVTQSSRYLVKRTGEKVFLECVQDMDHENMFWYRQDPGLGLRLIYFSYDVKMKEKGDIPEGYSVSREKKERFSLILESASTNQTSMYLCRYSGGSYEQYFGPGTRLTVT.

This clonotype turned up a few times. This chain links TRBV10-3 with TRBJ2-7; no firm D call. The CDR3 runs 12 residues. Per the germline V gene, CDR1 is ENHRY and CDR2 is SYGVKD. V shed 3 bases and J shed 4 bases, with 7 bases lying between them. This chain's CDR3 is CAISESSYEQYF. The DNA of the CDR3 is TGTGCCATCAGTGAATCTAGTTACGAGCAGTACTTC.

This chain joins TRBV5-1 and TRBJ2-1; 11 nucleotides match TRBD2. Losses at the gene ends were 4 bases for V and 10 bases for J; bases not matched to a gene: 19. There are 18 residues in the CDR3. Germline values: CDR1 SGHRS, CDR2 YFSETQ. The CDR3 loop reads CASSPGGHTGLAGGEQFF. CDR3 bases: TGCGCCAGCAGCCCGGGGGGACACACGGGCCTAGCGGGAGGCGAGCAGTTCTTC.

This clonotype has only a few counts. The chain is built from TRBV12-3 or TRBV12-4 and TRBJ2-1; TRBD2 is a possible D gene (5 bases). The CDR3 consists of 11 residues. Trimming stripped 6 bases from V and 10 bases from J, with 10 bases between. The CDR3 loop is CASRTTNEQFF. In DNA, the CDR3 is TGTGCCAGCAGGACGACTAACGAGCAGTTCTTC.

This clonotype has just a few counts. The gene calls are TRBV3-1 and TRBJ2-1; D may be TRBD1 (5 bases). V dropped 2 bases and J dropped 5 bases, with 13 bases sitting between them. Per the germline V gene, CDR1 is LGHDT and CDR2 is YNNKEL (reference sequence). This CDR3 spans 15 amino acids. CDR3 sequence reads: CASSQSERQNNEQFF. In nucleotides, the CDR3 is TGTGCCAGCAGCCAATCAGAACGACAGAACAATGAGCAGTTCTTC.

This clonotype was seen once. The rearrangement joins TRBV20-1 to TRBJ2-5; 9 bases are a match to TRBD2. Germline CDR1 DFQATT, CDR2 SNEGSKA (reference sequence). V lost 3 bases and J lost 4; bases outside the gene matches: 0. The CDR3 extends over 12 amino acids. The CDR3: CSASSGRETQYF. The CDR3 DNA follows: TGCAGTGCTAGTAGCGGGAGAGAGACCCAGTACTTC.

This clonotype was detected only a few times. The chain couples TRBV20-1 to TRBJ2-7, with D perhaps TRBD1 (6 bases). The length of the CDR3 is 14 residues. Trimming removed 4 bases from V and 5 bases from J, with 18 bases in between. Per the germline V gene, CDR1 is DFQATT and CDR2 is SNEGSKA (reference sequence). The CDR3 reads CSANRPGHGHEQYF. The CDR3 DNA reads TGCAGTGCTAATCGCCCGGGACACGGGCACGAGCAGTACTTC.

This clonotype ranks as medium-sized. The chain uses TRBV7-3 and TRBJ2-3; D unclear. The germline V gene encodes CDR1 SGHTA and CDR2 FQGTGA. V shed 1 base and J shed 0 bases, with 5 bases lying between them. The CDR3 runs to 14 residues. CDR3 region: CASSLSGSTDTQYF. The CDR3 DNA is TGTGCCAGCAGCTTAAGTGGGAGCACAGATACGCAGTATTTT.

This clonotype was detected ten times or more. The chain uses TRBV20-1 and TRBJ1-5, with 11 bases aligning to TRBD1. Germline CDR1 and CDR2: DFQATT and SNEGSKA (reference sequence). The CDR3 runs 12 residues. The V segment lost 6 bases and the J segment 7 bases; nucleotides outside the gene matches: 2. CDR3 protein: CSAGDRGQPQHF. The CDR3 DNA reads TGCAGTGCGGGGGACAGGGGGCAGCCCCAGCATTTT.

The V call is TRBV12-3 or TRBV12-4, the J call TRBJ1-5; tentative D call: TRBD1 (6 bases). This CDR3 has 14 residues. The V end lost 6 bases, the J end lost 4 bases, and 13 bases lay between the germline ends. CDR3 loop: CASSQQGPNQPQHF. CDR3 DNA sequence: TGTGCCAGCAGCCAACAGGGTCCGAATCAGCCCCAGCATTTT.

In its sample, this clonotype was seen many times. CDR3 DNA sequence: TGTGCCAGCAGCTTAGTCGGCCCAGATACGCAGTATTTT. It translates to CASSLVGPDTQYF. The chain is built from TRBV7-9 and TRBJ2-3; D unclear. Trimming stripped 1 base from V and 4 bases from J, with 6 bases between. The CDR3 runs to 13 residues. The V gene's germline CDR1 is SEHNR and CDR2 FQNEAQ (reference sequence).

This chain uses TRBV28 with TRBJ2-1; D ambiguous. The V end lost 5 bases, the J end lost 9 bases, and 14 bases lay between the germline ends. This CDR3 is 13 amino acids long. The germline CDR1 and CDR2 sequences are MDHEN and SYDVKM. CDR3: CASSPVEWAEQFF. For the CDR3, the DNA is TGTGCCAGCAGTCCGGTCGAGTGGGCTGAGCAGTTCTTC.

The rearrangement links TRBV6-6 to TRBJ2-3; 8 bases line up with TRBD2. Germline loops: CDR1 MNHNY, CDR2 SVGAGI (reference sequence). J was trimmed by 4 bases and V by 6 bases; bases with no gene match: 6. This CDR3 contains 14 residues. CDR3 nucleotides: TGTGCCAGCAGGCCGGGAGGGCCAGCAGATACGCAGTATTTT. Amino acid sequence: CASRPGGPADTQYF.

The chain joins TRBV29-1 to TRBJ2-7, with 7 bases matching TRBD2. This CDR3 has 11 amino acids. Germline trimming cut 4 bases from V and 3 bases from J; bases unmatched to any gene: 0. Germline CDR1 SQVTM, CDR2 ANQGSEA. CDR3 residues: CSVGGGYEQYF. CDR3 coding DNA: TGCAGCGTTGGCGGGGGCTACGAGCAGTACTTC.

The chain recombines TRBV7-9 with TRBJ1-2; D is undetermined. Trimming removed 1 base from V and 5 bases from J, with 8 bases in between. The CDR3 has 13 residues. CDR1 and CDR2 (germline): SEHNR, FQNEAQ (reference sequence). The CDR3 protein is CASSLDGPYGYTF. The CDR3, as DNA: TGTGCCAGCAGCTTAGATGGACCGTATGGCTACACCTTC.

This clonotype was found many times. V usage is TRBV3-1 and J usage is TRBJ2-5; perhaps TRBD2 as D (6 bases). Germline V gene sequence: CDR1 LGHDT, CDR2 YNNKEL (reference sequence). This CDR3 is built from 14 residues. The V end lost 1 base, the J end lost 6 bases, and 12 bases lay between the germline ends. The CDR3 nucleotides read TGTGCCAGCAGCCAAGCGGGAGAGGCGAAGACCCAGTACTTC. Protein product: CASSQAGEAKTQYF.

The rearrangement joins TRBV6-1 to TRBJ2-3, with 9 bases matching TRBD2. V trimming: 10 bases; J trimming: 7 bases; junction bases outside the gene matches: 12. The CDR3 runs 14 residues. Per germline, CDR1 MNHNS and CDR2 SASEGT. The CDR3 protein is CAIRSGSPLHTQYF. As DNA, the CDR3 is TGTGCCATCCGTAGCGGGAGCCCCCTTCATACGCAGTATTTT.

As DNA, the CDR3 is TGTGCCAGCAGGTTGGAAGCGGGAACCTACGAGCAGTACTTC. Translated: CASRLEAGTYEQYF. This chain links TRBV28 with TRBJ2-7; 7 nucleotides line up with TRBD2. V lost 6 bases to trimming and J lost 2 bases; unmatched junction nucleotides: 7. The length of the CDR3 is 14 residues. The germline CDR1 and CDR2 sequences are MDHEN and SYDVKM.

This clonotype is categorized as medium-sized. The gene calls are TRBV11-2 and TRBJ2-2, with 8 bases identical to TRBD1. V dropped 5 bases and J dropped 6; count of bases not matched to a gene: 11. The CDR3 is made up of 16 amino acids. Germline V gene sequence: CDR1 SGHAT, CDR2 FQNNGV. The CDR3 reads CASSPPRGRDAGELFF. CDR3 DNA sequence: TGTGCCAGCAGCCCCCCCAGGGGGCGGGACGCCGGGGAGCTGTTTTTT.

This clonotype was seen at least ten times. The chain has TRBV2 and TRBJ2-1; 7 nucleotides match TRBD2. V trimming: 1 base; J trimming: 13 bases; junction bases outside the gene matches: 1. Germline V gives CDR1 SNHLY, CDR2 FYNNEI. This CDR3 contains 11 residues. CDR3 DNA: TGTGCCAGCAGTGAAGGCGGGAGCCAGTTCTTC. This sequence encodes CASSEGGSQFF.

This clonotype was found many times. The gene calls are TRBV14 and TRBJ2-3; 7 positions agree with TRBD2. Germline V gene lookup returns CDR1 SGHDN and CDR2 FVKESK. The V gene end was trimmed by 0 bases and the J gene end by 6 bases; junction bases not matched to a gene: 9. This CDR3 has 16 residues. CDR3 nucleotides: TGTGCCAGCAGCCAAGATTGGCGGGAGTTCTGGGATACGCAGTATTTT. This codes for CASSQDWREFWDTQYF.

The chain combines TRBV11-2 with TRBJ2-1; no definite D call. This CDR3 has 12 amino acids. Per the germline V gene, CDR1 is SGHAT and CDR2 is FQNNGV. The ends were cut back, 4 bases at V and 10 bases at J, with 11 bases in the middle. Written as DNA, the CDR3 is TGTGCCAGCAGCTCGGTACTTGAGGAGCAGTTCTTC. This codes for CASSSVLEEQFF.